Listed below are T cell receptor beta chains from one sample, sequenced in a study of cytomegalovirus exposure and HLA in healthy donors. The method was immunoSEQ multiplex PCR; TCRdb's version includes in-frame clones alone and lacks a portion of them. The data hold roughly 100,000 clones, with 76% observed a single time. What was sequenced was PBMCs. The source is a middle-aged man in good health and CMV-seropositive. CDR3s leave out the opening cysteine and the closing phenylalanine or tryptophan. Clone size is given for some rows only: seen once, a few or many times, or a class if the clone is expanded.

CDR3 length	clone size	V gene	J gene	CDR3 protein
11	.	TRBV27	TRBJ2-7	ASSTIGGGEQY
14	.	TRBV14	TRBJ2-3	ASSQDRTGRTDTQY
12	.	TRBV14	TRBJ2-1	ASSFGTSGSRQF
13	.	TRBV11-3	TRBJ2-7	ASSFSGGAAYEQY
9	.	TRBV20-1	TRBJ1-1	SADDRGKAF
14	.	TRBV21-1	TRBJ2-7	ASSKRRTSGTYEQY
17	.	TRBV7-2	TRBJ2-1	ASSLPGASGRTSYNEQF
14	once	TRBV11-3	TRBJ1-1	ASSVGQGSVNTEAF
14	.	TRBV19	TRBJ2-1	AIARTSGIVLYEQF
17	.	TRBV4-3	TRBJ2-1	ASSQGGTSGGSPYNEQF